The present T cell receptor (beta chain) was sequenced within a study of cytomegalovirus exposure and HLA in healthy donors. Study overall: The 110 or so validation repertoires used the same platform as the approximately 670 first-cohort repertoires, a later analysis reported. Findings of the study overall: Among TCR sequences, most were rare, though some public TCRs appeared in many donors.

Points on this clone: Its antigen is not identified.

CDR1 is MNHEY and CDR2 is SVGAGI in the germline V gene. V gave up 6 bases and J gave up 7 bases, with 12 bases separating them. The length of the CDR3 is 12 residues. Sequencing used immunoSEQ multiplex PCR; TCRdb keeps in-frame clones, though not all of them. The sample consists of 220,000 or so clones, over 70% of them appearing once. This rearrangement joins TRBV6-5 to TRBJ1-1; D remains ambiguous. The sample comprised PBMCs. This TCR derives from a woman in her 30s in good health and CMV-seropositive. In nucleotides, the CDR3 is TGTGCCAGCAGAGAGGTCAAGGGTGAAGCTTTCTTT. It encodes CASREVKGEAFF.